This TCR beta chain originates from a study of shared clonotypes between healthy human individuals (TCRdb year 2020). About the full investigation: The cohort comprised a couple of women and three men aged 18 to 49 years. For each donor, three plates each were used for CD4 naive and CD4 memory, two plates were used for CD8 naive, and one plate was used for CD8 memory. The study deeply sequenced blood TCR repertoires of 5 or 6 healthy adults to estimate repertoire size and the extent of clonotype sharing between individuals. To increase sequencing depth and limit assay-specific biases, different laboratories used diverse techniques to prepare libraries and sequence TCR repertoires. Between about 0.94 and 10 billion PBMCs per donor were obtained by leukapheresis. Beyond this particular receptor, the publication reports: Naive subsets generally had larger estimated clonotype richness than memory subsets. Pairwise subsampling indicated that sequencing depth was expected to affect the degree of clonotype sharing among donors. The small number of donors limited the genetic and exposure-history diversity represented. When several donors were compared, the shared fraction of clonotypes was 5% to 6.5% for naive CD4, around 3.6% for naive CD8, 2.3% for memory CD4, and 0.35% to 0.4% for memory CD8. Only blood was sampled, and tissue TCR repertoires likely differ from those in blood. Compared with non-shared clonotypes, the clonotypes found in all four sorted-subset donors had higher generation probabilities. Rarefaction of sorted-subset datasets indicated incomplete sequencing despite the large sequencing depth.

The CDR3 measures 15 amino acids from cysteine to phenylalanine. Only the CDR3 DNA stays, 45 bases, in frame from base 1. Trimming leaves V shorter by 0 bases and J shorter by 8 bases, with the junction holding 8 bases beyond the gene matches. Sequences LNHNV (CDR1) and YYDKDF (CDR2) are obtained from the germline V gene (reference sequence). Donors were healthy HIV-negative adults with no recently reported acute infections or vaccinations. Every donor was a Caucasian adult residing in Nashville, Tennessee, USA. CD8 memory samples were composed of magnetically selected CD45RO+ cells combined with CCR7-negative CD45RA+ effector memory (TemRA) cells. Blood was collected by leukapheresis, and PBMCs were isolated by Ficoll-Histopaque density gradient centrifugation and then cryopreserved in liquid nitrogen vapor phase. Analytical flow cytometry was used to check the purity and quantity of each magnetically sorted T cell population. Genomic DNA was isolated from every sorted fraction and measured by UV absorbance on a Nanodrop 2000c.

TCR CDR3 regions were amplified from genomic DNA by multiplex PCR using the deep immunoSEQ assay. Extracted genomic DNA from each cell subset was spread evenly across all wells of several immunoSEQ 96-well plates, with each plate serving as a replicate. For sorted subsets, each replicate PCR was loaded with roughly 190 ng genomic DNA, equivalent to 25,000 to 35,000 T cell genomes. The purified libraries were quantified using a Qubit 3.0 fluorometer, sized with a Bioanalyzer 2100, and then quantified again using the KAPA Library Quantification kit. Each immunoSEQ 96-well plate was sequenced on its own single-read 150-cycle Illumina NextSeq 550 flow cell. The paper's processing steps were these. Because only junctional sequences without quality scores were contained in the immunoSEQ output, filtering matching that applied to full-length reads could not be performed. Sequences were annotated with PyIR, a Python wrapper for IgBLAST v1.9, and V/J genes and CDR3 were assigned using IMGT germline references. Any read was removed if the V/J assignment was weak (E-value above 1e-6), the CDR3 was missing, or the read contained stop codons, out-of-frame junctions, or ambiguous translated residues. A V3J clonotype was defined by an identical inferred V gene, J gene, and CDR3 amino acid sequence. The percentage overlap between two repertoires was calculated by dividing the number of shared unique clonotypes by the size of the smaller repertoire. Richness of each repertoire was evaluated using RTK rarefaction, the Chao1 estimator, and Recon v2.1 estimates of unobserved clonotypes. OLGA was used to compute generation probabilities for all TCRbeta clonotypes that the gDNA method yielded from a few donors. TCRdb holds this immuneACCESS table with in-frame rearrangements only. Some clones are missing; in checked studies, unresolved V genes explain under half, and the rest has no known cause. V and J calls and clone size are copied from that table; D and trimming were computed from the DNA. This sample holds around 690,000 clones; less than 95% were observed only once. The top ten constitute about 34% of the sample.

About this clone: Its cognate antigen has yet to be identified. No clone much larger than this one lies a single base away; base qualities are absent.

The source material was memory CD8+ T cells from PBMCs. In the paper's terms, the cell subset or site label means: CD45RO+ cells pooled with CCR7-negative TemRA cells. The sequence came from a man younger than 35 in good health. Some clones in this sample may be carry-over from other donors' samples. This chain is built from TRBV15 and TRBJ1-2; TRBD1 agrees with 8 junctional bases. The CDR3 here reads CATSRDWQGAMGYTF. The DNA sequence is TGTGCCACCAGCAGAGATTGGCAGGGGGCGATGGGCTACACCTTC.